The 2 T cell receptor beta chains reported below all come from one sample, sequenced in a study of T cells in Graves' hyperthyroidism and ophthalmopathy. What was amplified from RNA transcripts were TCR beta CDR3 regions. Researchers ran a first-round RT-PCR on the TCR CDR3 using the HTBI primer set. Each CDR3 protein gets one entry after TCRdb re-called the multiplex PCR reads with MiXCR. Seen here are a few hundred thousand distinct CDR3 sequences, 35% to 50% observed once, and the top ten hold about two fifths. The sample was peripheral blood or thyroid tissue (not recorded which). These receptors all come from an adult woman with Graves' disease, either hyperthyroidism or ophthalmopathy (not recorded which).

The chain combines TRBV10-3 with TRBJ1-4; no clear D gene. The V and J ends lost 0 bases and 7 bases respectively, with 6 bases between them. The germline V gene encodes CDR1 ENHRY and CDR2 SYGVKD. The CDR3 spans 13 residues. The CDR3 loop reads CAISESKGEKLFF. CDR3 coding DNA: TGTGCCATCAGTGAGTCGAAGGGTGAAAAACTGTTTTTT.

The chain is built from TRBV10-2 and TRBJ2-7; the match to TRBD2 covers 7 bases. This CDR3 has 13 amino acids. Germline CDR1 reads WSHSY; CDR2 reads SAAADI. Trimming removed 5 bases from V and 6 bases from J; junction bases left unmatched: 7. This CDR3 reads CASSTGTNGEQYF. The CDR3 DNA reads TGCGCCAGCAGTACCGGGACTAACGGCGAGCAGTACTTC.